This T cell receptor beta chain stems from a study of T cell repertoires in cytomegalovirus infection. Study context: Indications came from public TCR beta signatures; they pointed to CMV infection and to a matching HLA type.

Comment on this clonotype: As yet, its antigen is unknown.

TCRdb redid the calling of the reads with MiXCR, one entry per CDR3 protein. Of 150,000 to 200,000 distinct CDR3 sequences listed, roughly 30% are singletons. Whole-study findings and limits: Across the ex vivo response, the dominant clonotypes were HLA-C-restricted CMV-specific TCR beta clonotypes. Based on cumulative public TCR beta family frequency, carriers of CMV plus the relevant HLA were identified.

Germline V gives CDR1 SGHTA, CDR2 FQGNSA. J lost 7 bases, V lost 7 bases, and 8 bases had no gene match. The CDR3 length is 14 residues. The V and J genes are TRBV7-2 and TRBJ2-2; 8 positions match TRBD2. Sequencing was performed on PBMCs. The TCR was taken from a human donor in good health (CMV status not recorded). Some clones in this sample may be carry-over from other donors' samples. The CDR3, as DNA: TGTGCCAGCACCATTAGCGGGGTCCACGGGGAGCTGTTTTTT. This encodes CASTISGVHGELFF.